Many counts were recorded for the clone carrying this TCR beta chain. TCRdb ran MiXCR on the PCR reads. The sample shows 20,000 to 30,000 clones, about 24% of them seen only once. The entry originates in a study of metastatic and nonmetastatic thyroid tumors. V lost 3 bases, J lost 2 bases, and 10 bases lay in between. Looked up from germline, CDR1 is SGHRS and CDR2 is YFSETQ. The CDR3 extends over 14 amino acids. Before thyroid surgery, none of the patients had received any treatment. The sample consisted of tumor tissue. This TCR was sampled from a male donor with papillary thyroid cancer or a benign thyroid nodule (not recorded which). Some clones in this sample may be carry-over from other donors' samples. The chain recombines TRBV5-1 with TRBJ2-3; a weak D match, TRBD2 (6 bases). The CDR3 sequence is CASSYRDFTDTQYF. The CDR3 coding sequence is TGCGCCAGCAGCTACCGGGACTTCACAGATACGCAGTATTTT.